The 16 T cell receptor beta chains reported below all come from one sample, sequenced in a study of neurological immune-mediated disorders. TCRdb reanalysed the 5' RACE reads using MiXCR and keeps one entry per CDR3 protein. Among about 79,000 distinct CDR3 sequences listed, 13% to 15% were seen once. The sample taken for sequencing was PBMCs. The receptors originated from a woman aged 45-65 years in good health.

This clonotype was seen repeatedly, ten times or more. This chain links TRBV20-1 with TRBJ1-2, with D maybe TRBD1 (5 bases). There are 14 residues in the CDR3. The ends were cut back, 3 bases at V and 4 bases at J, with 15 bases in the middle. CDR1 and CDR2 from the germline V gene are DFQATT and SNEGSKA (reference sequence). In DNA, the CDR3 is TGCAGTGCTAGGCCGCTTCAGGACACCTATGGCTACACCTTC. Translation: CSARPLQDTYGYTF.

The table lists this clonotype with many counts. The V and J genes are TRBV5-1 and TRBJ2-3; D is unclear. This CDR3 spans 14 amino acids. V was cut by 3 bases and J by 6 bases, with 14 bases left in between. The germline V gene has CDR1 SGHRS and CDR2 YFSETQ. The CDR3 nucleotides read TGCGCCAGCAGCTCATCCTCTGGGTCCGATACGCAGTATTTT. It codes for CASSSSSGSDTQYF.

This clonotype was counted ten times or more. The chain recombines TRBV27 with TRBJ2-7; no firm D call. Trimming removed 5 bases from V and 3 bases from J, with 14 bases in between. This CDR3 contains 14 residues. The germline V gene has CDR1 MNHEY and CDR2 SMNVEV (reference sequence). CDR3 nucleotide sequence: TGTGCCAGCAGTCCCCTCCCAGCGAACTACGAGCAGTACTTC. It codes for CASSPLPANYEQYF.

This clonotype was picked up many times. CDR3 amino acids: CASSLEGQGATGELFF. The CDR3 nucleotides read TGCGCCAGCAGCTTGGAGGGACAGGGGGCGACCGGGGAGCTGTTTTTT. The chain links TRBV5-1 to TRBJ2-2; 12 positions agree with TRBD1. This CDR3 is 16 amino acids long. From germline, CDR1 is SGHRS and CDR2 YFSETQ. J gave up 5 bases and V 0 bases, and 2 bases lay outside the gene matches.

The sample holds many counts of this clonotype. The chain is built from TRBV12-3 or TRBV12-4 and TRBJ1-1, with D uncertain. The CDR3 covers 13 residues. The germline V and J ends were trimmed by 10 bases and 3 bases, with 15 bases remaining between them. The CDR3 nucleotides are TGTGCCACCGTCCAAGGGTCAGACACTGAAGCTTTCTTT. Translated, it gives CATVQGSDTEAFF.

This clonotype was recorded many times. This sequence joins TRBV5-1 and TRBJ1-5; the match to TRBD1 covers 7 bases. The germline V gene has CDR1 SGHRS and CDR2 YFSETQ. The length of the CDR3 is 16 residues. Trimming cost V 0 bases and J 7 bases; bases outside gene matches: 10. The CDR3 bases are TGCGCCAGCAGCTTGGGGGATAGACAGGGCGGACAGCCCCAGCATTTT. Its translation is CASSLGDRQGGQPQHF.

This clonotype was counted many times. The chain uses TRBV12-3 or TRBV12-4 and TRBJ1-2, with 7 bases that match TRBD1. With V trimmed by 3 bases and J by 0 bases, 4 bases remained unmatched. This CDR3 is built from 15 residues. The chain's CDR3 is CASSFSDRPNYGYTF. The CDR3 DNA is TGTGCCAGCAGTTTTTCGGACAGGCCTAACTATGGCTACACCTTC.

This clonotype was seen repeatedly, ten times or more. The rearrangement links TRBV20-1 to TRBJ2-1; weak D call: TRBD2 (6 bases). The ends were cut back, 3 bases at V and 4 bases at J, with 10 bases in the middle. Germline lookup yields CDR1 DFQATT and CDR2 SNEGSKA (reference sequence). The CDR3 contains 13 residues. The CDR3 is CSASLAVYNEQFF. CDR3 coding DNA: TGCAGTGCTAGTTTAGCGGTATACAATGAGCAGTTCTTC.

This clonotype was detected many times. J is TRBJ1-2 and V is TRBV12-3 or TRBV12-4, with TRBD1 as a possible D gene (5 bases). The CDR3 runs 13 residues. V dropped 1 base and J dropped 7 bases, with 10 bases sitting between them. The CDR3 spells CASSLDGGPGYTF. Written as DNA, the CDR3 is TGTGCCAGCAGTTTAGACGGGGGTCCTGGCTACACCTTC.

This clonotype was detected many times. The rearrangement uses TRBV6-2 or TRBV6-3 and TRBJ2-7; no definite D call. This CDR3 has 11 residues. Between the trimmed V and J ends, which lost 1 base and 3 bases, there was a span of 1 base. The germline V gene has CDR1 MNHEY and CDR2 SVGEGT. Here the CDR3 reads CASSYYYEQYF. DNA of the CDR3: TGTGCCAGCAGTTACTACTACGAGCAGTACTTC.

This clonotype was recorded at least ten times. The rearrangement links TRBV3-1 to TRBJ2-5, with D possibly called TRBD1 or TRBD2 (5 bases each). This CDR3 is built from 14 residues. The germline V gene encodes CDR1 LGHDT and CDR2 YNNKEL (reference sequence). Trimming stripped 5 bases from V and 7 bases from J, with 17 bases between. The CDR3 sequence: CASSSGAKGVTQYF. CDR3 in DNA: TGTGCCAGCAGCTCCGGGGCGAAAGGCGTGACCCAGTACTTC.

This clonotype has a count of ten or more. The chain carries TRBV20-1 and TRBJ2-4; 12 bases map to TRBD2. This CDR3 comprises 16 residues. Germline V gene data show CDR1 as DFQATT and CDR2 as SNEGSKA (reference sequence). The ends lost 5 bases at V and 1 base at J; junction bases unmatched: 6. CDR3 DNA sequence: TGCAGTGCTCAGACTAGCGGGAGAGGGGCCAAAAACATTCAGTACTTC. Encoded protein: CSAQTSGRGAKNIQYF.

This clonotype was found many times. V gene TRBV5-6 combines with J gene TRBJ2-7; no definite D call. Germline V gene lookup returns CDR1 SGHDT and CDR2 YYEEEE. This CDR3 is built from 14 residues. The V end was cut by 0 bases, the J end by 2 bases, with 9 bases between. The CDR3 loop is CASSLGNTAYEQYF. The CDR3 DNA is TGTGCCAGCAGCTTGGGAAATACAGCCTACGAGCAGTACTTC.

This clonotype came up a few times. The rearrangement links TRBV5-1 to TRBJ2-3; TRBD1 or TRBD2 may be the D gene (6 bases each). Trimming shortened V by 4 bases and J by 2 bases, and 26 bases separated the two germline ends. Germline-derived CDR1 and CDR2 are SGHRS and YFSETQ. The CDR3 has 19 residues. CDR3 sequence reads: CASSLVLRRGDSNTDTQYF. The CDR3 DNA reads as TGCGCCAGCAGCCTGGTCCTCCGGAGGGGGGACTCGAACACAGATACGCAGTATTTT.

This clonotype was recorded at least ten times. The chain employs TRBV9 and TRBJ2-5, with D perhaps TRBD2 (6 bases). The CDR3 runs to 14 residues. Germline V CDR1 and CDR2: SGDLS, YYNGEE. V lost 3 bases and J 5 bases, leaving 14 bases between the germline ends. Here the CDR3 reads CASSAGTAGETQYF. In DNA form, the CDR3 reads TGTGCCAGCAGCGCCGGGACGGCGGGGGAGACCCAGTACTTC.

Ten or more counts support this clonotype. The rearrangement joins TRBV5-1 to TRBJ2-7, with 7 nucleotides matching TRBD2. CDR3 size: 19 residues. CDR1 is SGHRS, CDR2 YFSETQ, per germline. The V gene end was trimmed by 2 bases and the J gene end by 2 bases; junction bases not matched to a gene: 19. CDR3 nucleotides: TGCGCCAGCAGCTTTTTTCGTCCGGGCAATTGGGGGGGACCCTACGAGCAGTACTTC. It translates to CASSFFRPGNWGGPYEQYF.